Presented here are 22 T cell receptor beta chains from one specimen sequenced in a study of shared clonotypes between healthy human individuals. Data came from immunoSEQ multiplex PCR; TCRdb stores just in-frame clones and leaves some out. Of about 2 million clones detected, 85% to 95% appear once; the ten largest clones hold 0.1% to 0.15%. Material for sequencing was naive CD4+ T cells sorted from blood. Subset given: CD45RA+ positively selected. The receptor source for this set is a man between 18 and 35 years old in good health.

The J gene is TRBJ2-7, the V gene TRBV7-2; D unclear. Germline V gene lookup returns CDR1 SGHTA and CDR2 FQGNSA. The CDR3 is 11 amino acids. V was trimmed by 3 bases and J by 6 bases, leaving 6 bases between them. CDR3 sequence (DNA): TGTGCCAGCAGCTTCAAAGGCGAGCAGTACTTC. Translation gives CASSFKGEQYF.

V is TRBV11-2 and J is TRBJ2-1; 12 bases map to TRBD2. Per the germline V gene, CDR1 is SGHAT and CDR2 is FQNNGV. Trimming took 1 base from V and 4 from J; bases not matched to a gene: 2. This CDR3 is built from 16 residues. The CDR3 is CASSLVTSGRYNEQFF. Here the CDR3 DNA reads TGTGCCAGCAGCTTAGTGACTAGCGGGAGATACAATGAGCAGTTCTTC.

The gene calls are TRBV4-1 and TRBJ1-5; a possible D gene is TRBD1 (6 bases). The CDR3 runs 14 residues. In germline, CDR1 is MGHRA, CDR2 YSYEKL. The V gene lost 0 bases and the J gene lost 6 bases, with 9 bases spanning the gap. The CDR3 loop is CASSQEGGRQPQHF. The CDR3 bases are TGCGCCAGCAGCCAAGAAGGGGGGCGTCAGCCCCAGCATTTT.

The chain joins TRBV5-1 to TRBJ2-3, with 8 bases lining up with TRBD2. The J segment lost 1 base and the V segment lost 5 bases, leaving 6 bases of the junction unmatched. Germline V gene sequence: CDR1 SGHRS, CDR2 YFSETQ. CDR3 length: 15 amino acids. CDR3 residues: CASRGSGSGTDTQYF. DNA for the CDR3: TGCGCCAGCAGAGGAAGCGGGAGCGGCACAGATACGCAGTATTTT.

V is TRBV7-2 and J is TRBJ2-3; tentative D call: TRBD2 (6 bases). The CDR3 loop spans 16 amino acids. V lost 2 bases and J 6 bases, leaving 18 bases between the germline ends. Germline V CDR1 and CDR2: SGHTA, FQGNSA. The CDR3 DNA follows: TGTGCCAGCAGCTTATTAGGCGGACCCCGGGGGGATACGCAGTATTTT. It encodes CASSLLGGPRGDTQYF.

The CDR3: CASSLAVGTANEKLFF. CDR3 in DNA: TGCGCCAGCAGCTTGGCCGTCGGGACAGCAAATGAAAAACTGTTTTTT. The rearrangement links TRBV5-1 to TRBJ1-4; 7 bases match TRBD1. Trimming cost V 0 bases and J 5 bases; bases outside gene matches: 7. In germline, CDR1 is SGHRS, CDR2 YFSETQ. This CDR3 has 16 residues.

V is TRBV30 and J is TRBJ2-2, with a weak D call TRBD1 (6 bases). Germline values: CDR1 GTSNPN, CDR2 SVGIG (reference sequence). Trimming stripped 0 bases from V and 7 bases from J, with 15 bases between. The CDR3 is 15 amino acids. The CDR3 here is CAWSVFGGAVGELFF. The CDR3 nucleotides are TGTGCCTGGAGTGTATTTGGGGGCGCGGTCGGGGAGCTGTTTTTT.

CDR3 sequence (DNA): TGTGCCAGCAGTCCTTACCGGGACAGCACTGAAGCTTTCTTT. This translates into CASSPYRDSTEAFF. The genes are TRBV28 and TRBJ1-1; TRBD1 agrees at 7 bases. CDR3 size: 14 residues. Germline V CDR1 and CDR2: MDHEN, SYDVKM. The junction had 7 bases not matched to a gene; V was cut back by 5 bases and J by 4 bases.

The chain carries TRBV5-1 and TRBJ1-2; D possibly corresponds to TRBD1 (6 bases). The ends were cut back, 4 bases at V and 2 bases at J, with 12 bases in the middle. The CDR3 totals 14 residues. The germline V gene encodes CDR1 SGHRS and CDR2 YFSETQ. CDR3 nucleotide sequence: TGCGCCAGCAGCCAAGAACAGGGAAACTATGGCTACACCTTC. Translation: CASSQEQGNYGYTF. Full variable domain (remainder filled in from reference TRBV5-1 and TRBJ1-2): KAGVTQTPRYLIKTRGQQVTLSCSPISGHRSVSWYQQTPGQGLQFLFEYFSETQRNKGNFPGRFSGRQFSNSRSEMNVSTLELGDSALYLCASSQEQGNYGYTFGSGTRLTVV.

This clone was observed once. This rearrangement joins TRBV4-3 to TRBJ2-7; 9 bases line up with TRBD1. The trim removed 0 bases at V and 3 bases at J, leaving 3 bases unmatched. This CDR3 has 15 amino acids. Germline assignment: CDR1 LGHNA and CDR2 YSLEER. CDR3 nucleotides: TGCGCCAGCAGCCAAGAAACAGGGGGCGGCTACGAGCAGTACTTC. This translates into CASSQETGGGYEQYF.

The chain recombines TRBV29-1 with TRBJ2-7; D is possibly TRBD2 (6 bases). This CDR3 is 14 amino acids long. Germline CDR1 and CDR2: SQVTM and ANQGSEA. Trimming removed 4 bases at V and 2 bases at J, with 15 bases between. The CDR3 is CSVVVGGSPYEQYF. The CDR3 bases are TGCAGCGTTGTTGTCGGGGGTAGTCCCTACGAGCAGTACTTC.

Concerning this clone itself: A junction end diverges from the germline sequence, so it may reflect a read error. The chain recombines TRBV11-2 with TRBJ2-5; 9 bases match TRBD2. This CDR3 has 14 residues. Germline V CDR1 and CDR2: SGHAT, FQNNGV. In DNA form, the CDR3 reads TGTGCCAGCAGCCCGGGTATTAGCGGGAGTCAATTGCACTTC. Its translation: CASSPGISGSQLHF.

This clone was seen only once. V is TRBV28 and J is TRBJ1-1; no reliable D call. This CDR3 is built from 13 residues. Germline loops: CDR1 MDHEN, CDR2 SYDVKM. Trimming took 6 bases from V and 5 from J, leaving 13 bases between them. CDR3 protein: CASSSPWVTEAFF. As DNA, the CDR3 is TGTGCCAGCAGCTCACCCTGGGTTACTGAAGCTTTCTTT.

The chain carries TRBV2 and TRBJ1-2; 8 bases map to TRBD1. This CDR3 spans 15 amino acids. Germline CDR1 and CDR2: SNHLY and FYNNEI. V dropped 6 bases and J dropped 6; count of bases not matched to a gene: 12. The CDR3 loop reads CASSRDRFTPDGYTF. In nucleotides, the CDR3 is TGTGCCAGCAGCCGGGACAGGTTTACTCCAGATGGCTACACCTTC.

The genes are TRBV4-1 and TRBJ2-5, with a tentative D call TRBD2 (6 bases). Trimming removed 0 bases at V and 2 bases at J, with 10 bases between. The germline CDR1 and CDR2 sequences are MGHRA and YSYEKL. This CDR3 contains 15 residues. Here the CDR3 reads CASSQDRGLQETQYF. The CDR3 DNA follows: TGCGCCAGCAGCCAAGATCGGGGGTTACAAGAGACCCAGTACTTC.

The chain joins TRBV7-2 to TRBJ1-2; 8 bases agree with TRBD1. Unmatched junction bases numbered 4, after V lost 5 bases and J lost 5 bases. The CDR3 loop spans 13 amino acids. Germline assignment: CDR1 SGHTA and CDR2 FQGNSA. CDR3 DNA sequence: TGTGCCAGCAGCCAGGGACAGGTGTATGGCTACACCTTC. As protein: CASSQGQVYGYTF.

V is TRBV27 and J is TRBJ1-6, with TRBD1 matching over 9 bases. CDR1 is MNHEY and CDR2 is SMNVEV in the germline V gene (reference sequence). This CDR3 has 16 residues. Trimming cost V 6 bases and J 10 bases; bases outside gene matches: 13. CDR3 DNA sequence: TGTGCCAGCAGCCTACACCGGGACAGGGCTTCCTCACCCCTCCACTTT. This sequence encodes CASSLHRDRASSPLHF.

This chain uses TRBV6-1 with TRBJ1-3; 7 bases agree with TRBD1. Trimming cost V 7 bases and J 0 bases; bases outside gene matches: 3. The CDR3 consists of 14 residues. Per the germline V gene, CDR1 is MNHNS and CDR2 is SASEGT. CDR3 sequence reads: CASNAGGSGNTIYF. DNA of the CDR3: TGTGCCAGCAATGCAGGGGGCTCTGGAAACACCATATATTTT.

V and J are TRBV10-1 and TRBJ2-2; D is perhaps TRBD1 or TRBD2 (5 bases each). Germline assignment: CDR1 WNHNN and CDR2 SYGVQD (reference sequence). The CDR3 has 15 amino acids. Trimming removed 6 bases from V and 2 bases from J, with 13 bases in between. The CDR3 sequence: CASSPDSGNTGELFF. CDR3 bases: TGCGCCAGCAGCCCCGACAGCGGCAACACCGGGGAGCTGTTTTTT.

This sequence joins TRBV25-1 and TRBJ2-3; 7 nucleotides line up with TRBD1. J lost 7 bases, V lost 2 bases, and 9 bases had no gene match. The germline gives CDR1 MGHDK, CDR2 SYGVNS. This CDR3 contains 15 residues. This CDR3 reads CASSERVTGSHTQYF. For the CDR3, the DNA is TGTGCCAGCAGTGAACGCGTGACAGGGAGCCATACGCAGTATTTT.

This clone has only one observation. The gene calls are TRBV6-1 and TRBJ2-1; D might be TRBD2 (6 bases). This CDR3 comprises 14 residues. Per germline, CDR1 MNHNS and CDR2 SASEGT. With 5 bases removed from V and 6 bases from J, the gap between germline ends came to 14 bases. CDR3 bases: TGTGCCAGCAGTACCGGGAGTGGGGGCAATGAGCAGTTCTTC. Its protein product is CASSTGSGGNEQFF.

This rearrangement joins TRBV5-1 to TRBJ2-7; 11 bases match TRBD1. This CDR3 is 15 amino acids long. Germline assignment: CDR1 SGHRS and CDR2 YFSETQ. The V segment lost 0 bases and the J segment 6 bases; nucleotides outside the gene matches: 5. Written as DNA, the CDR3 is TGCGCCAGCAGCTTGGCAGGACAGGGGGCGTCCGAGCAGTACTTC. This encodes CASSLAGQGASEQYF.